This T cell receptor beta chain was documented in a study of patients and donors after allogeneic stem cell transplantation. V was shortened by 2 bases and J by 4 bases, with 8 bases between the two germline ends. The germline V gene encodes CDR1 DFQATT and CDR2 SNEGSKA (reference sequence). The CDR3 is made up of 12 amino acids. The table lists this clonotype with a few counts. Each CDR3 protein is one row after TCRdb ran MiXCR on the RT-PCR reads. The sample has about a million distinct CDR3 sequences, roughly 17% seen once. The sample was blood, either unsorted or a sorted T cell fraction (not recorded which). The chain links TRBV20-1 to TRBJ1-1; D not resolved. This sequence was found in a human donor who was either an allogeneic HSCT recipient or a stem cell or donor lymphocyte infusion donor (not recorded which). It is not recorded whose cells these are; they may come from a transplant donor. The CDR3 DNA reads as TGCAGTGCTAGAAGGAGAATCACTGAAGCTTTCTTT. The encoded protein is CSARRRITEAFF.